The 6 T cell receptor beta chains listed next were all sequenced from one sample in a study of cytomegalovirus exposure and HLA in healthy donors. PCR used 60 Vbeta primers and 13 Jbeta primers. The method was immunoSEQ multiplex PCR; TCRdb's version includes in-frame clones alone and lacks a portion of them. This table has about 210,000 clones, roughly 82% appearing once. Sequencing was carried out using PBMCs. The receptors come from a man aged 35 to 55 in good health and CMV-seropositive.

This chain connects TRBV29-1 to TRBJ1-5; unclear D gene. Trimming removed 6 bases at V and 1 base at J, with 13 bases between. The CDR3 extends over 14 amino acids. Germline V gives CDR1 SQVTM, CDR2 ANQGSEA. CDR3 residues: CSVTTVSSNQPQHF. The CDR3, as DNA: TGCAGCGTCACCACGGTTAGCAGCAATCAGCCCCAGCATTTT. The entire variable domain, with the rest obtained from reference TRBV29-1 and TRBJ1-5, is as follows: SAVISQKPSRDICQRGTSLTIQCQVDSQVTMMFWYRQQPGQSLTLIATANQGSEATYESGFVIDKFPISRPNLTFSTLTVSNMSPEDSSIYLCSVTTVSSNQPQHFGDGTRLSIL.

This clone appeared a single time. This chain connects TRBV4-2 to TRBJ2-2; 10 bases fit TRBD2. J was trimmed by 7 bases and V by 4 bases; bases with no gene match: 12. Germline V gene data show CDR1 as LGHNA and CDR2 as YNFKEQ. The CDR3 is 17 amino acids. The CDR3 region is CASSRVSSGRVIGELFF. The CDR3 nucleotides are TGTGCCAGCAGCCGGGTTAGCAGCGGGAGGGTTATCGGGGAGCTGTTTTTT.

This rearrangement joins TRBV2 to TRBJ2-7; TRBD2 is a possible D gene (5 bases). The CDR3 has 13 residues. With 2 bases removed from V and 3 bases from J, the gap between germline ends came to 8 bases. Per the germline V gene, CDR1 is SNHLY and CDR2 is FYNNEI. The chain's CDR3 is CASSEWTGYEQYF. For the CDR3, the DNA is TGTGCCAGCAGTGAATGGACTGGCTACGAGCAGTACTTC.

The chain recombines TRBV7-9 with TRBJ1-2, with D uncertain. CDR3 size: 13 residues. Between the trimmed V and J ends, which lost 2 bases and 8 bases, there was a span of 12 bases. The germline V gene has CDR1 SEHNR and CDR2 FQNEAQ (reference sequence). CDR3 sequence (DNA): TGTGCCAGCAGCTTATACCACGGTTTGGGCTACACCTTC. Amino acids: CASSLYHGLGYTF.

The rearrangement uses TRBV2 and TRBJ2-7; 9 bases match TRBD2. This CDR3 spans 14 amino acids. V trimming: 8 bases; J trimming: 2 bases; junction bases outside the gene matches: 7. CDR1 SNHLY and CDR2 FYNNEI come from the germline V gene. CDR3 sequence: CASHSGRSAYEQYF. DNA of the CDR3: TGTGCCAGCCATAGCGGGAGATCCGCCTACGAGCAGTACTTC.

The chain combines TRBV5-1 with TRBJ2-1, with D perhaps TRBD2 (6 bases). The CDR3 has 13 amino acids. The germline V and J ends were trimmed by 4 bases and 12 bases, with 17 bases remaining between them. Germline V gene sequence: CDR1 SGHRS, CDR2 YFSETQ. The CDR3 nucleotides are TGCGCCAGCAGCGGAGGGGCGGGATTTGGGCAGTTCTTC. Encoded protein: CASSGGAGFGQFF.